Included here is one TCR beta chain sequence, with context. Deletions cut 4 bases from V and 5 bases from J, with 4 bases between. The CDR3 is 11 residues long. The germline V gene has CDR1 MNHEY and CDR2 SVGEGT. These data are taken from a study of blood T cell repertoires in COVID-19. The overall study: Sample material is recorded as cDNA or gDNA derived from T cells, B-cell-depleted T cells, or PBMCs.

In the study's own analysis: The authors estimated nucleated cell counts from reference gene primer amplification. Data came from immunoSEQ multiplex PCR; TCRdb stores just in-frame clones and leaves some out. The V and J calls and clone size were taken over from that table, and D and trimming were inferred from the DNA. Of about 140,000 clones listed, around 80% are singletons. The rearrangement joins TRBV6-2 or TRBV6-3 to TRBJ2-3; D uncertain. The source material was peripheral blood. This TCR derives from a man aged 60 to 69 with acute or convalescent COVID-19. The CDR3 spells CASSSKDTQYF. CDR3 coding DNA: TGTGCCAGCAGTTCCAAAGATACGCAGTATTTT.